The following is a TCR beta chain sequence with its context. What it recognizes is unknown. Per germline, CDR1 KGHDR and CDR2 SFDVKD. J lost 6 bases, V lost 3 bases, and 4 bases had no gene match. The CDR3 totals 15 residues. RNA transcripts gave rise to amplified TCR beta CDR3 regions. HTBI primers were used for first-round RT-PCR of the TCR CDR3. TCRdb independently ran MiXCR on the multiplex PCR reads; one entry per CDR3 protein. The data show about 640,000 distinct CDR3 sequences, with less than 25% seen just once and roughly a third held by the top ten. This specimen belongs to a study of T cells in Graves' hyperthyroidism and ophthalmopathy. General study findings and limits: Model output signaled ophthalmopathy a median roughly 6.1 months ahead of onset.

V is TRBV24-1 and J is TRBJ1-5; 10 positions match TRBD1. Sequencing used blood. This TCR was recovered from a young man with Graves' ophthalmopathy. The CDR3 sequence: CATSDPGQGSQPQHF. The CDR3 coding sequence is TGTGCCACCAGTGATCCGGGACAGGGGAGTCAGCCCCAGCATTTT.